This T cell receptor (beta chain) was captured by sequencing in a study of T cell responses to AZD1222 COVID-19 vaccine. Produced via immunoSEQ multiplex PCR; TCRdb's table is partial and in-frame only. The table records approximately 89,000 clones, 90% of them present only once. Findings of the study overall: At baseline, seropositivity was found in only 5 to 7 AZD1222 recipients.

There are 16 residues in the CDR3. Germline lookup yields CDR1 MNHNY and CDR2 SVGAGI (reference sequence). Trimming took 5 bases from V and 2 from J; bases not matched to a gene: 8. Pooling was applied to second doses at about 4 or about 12 weeks. Concerning this clone: Its target is unknown.

The input for sequencing was peripheral blood, taken 28 days after the second AZD1222 dose. V gene TRBV6-6 combines with J gene TRBJ1-2, with 10 bases aligning to TRBD1. This TCR derives from an adult who received the AZD1222 COVID-19 vaccine. The CDR3 coding sequence is TGTGCCAGCAGTCGACAGGGGGCTCTTCCAAACTATGGCTACACCTTC. Its protein is CASSRQGALPNYGYTF.